One and the same sample provided the 7 T cell receptor beta chains below, sequenced in a study of blood T cell repertoires in COVID-19. Method: immunoSEQ multiplex PCR; TCRdb's copy keeps in-frame clones and lacks some. The table has about 190,000 clones, around 90% seen once; the top ten hold approximately 6.7%. Sequenced input: peripheral blood. The receptor set was obtained from a man in his forties or fifties with acute or convalescent COVID-19.

This chain joins TRBV7-2 and TRBJ2-7; D is uncertain. This CDR3 has 14 amino acids. Between the trimmed V and J ends, which lost 3 bases and 0 bases, there was a span of 9 bases. Germline V CDR1 and CDR2: SGHTA, FQGNSA. The CDR3 sequence is CASSLLGNSYEQYF. The CDR3 DNA reads as TGTGCCAGCAGCTTGCTAGGAAACTCCTACGAGCAGTACTTC.

V and J are TRBV6-5 and TRBJ2-2; tentative D call: TRBD1 (5 bases). CDR1 and CDR2 from the germline V gene are MNHEY and SVGAGI. The V gene lost 2 bases and the J gene lost 5 bases, with 9 bases spanning the gap. The CDR3 consists of 14 residues. The chain's CDR3 is CASSYRGETGELFF. The CDR3 DNA sequence: TGTGCCAGCAGTTACAGGGGTGAAACCGGGGAGCTGTTTTTT.

This chain connects TRBV10-1 to TRBJ2-2; 8 positions match TRBD2. V trimming: 2 bases; J trimming: 5 bases; junction bases outside the gene matches: 4. The CDR3 is 15 amino acids. The germline V gene encodes CDR1 WNHNN and CDR2 SYGVQD (reference sequence). CDR3 residues: CASSEERGWTGELFF. CDR3 sequence (DNA): TGCGCCAGCAGTGAGGAGCGGGGGTGGACCGGGGAGCTGTTTTTT.

J is TRBJ1-1 and V is TRBV10-3; possibly TRBD1 for D (5 bases). The CDR3 spans 13 residues. CDR1 and CDR2 (germline): ENHRY, SYGVKD. Trimming pared 10 bases from V and 4 bases from J, leaving 16 bases between. This CDR3 reads CASRGDEVTEAFF. DNA of the CDR3: TGTGCCAGCCGGGGGGACGAGGTCACTGAAGCTTTCTTT.

The V gene is TRBV6-5, the J gene TRBJ1-6; TRBD1 matches 8 bases. The CDR3 consists of 14 residues. Germline loops: CDR1 MNHEY, CDR2 SVGAGI. V lost 6 bases and J lost 10; bases outside the gene matches: 8. In nucleotides, the CDR3 is TGTGCCAGCAGGGGTGGACAGGGTGGCTCACCCCTCCACTTT. It encodes CASRGGQGGSPLHF.

The chain is built from TRBV27 and TRBJ1-2, with 7 bases matching TRBD1. From germline, CDR1 is MNHEY and CDR2 SMNVEV (reference sequence). V was pared by 3 bases and J by 3 bases, with 4 bases of the junction left unmatched. The CDR3 extends over 14 amino acids. CDR3 residues: CASSFSTGDYGYTF. Written as DNA, the CDR3 is TGTGCCAGCAGTTTCTCTACAGGGGACTATGGCTACACCTTC.

The chain couples TRBV19 to TRBJ2-7; 7 bases are shared with TRBD1. J gave up 3 bases and V 0 bases, and 11 bases lay outside the gene matches. Germline CDR1 reads LNHDA; CDR2 reads SQIVND (reference sequence). The CDR3 has 17 amino acids. The CDR3: CASSIDRRGGHRYEQYF. The DNA of the CDR3 is TGTGCCAGTAGTATAGATCGACGAGGGGGCCATCGCTACGAGCAGTACTTC.